Following are 8 T cell receptor beta chains from one sample sequenced in a study of vaccination and CD4 T cells after COVID-19. Treatment of the sample: roughly nine-day PBMC culture with coronavirus spike peptide pools or control peptides (ViraFEST assay). Sequence data for DNA of cultured CD4+ T cells were generated by the Oncomine TCR Beta short-read assay. TCRdb passed the PCR reads through MiXCR, listing each CDR3 protein once. Of about 24,000 distinct CDR3 sequences in the sample, around 45% were seen once. Their specific antigens are unknown. The sequencing input was CD4+ T cells from blood, cultured in vitro. The receptors originated from a human donor who had recovered from COVID-19.

This chain joins TRBV15 and TRBJ2-7, with TRBD2 matching over 12 bases. From germline, CDR1 is LNHNV and CDR2 YYDKDF (reference sequence). The length of the CDR3 is 15 residues. After removal of 5 bases from V and 5 bases from J, the junction contained 7 bases not matched to a gene. This chain's CDR3 is CATSRTSGKKNEQYF. As DNA, the CDR3 is TGTGCCACCAGCCGGACTAGCGGGAAAAAAAACGAGCAGTACTTC.

This clonotype was counted a few times. The gene calls are TRBV28 and TRBJ1-1, with 8 bases lining up with TRBD1. CDR3 length: 14 residues. The ends lost 3 bases at V and 5 bases at J; junction bases unmatched: 5. CDR1 is MDHEN and CDR2 is SYDVKM in the germline V gene. In DNA form, the CDR3 reads TGTGCCAGCAGTTTTCAGGGGGCCAGGACTGAAGCTTTCTTT. It is translated as CASSFQGARTEAFF. Based on the CDR3 plus reference TRBV28 and TRBJ1-1, the full variable domain is DVKVTQSSRYLVKRTGEKVFLECVQDMDHENMFWYRQDPGLGLRLIYFSYDVKMKEKGDIPEGYSVSREKKERFSLILESASTNQTSMYLCASSFQGARTEAFFGQGTRLTVV.

This chain uses TRBV27 with TRBJ2-7; D is possibly TRBD2 (5 bases). V lost 6 bases to trimming and J lost 3 bases, with 12 bases between them. This CDR3 contains 13 residues. Per the germline V gene, CDR1 is MNHEY and CDR2 is SMNVEV (reference sequence). Here the CDR3 DNA reads TGTGCCAGCAGCCTTGCGGGTTACTACGAGCAGTACTTC. It specifies CASSLAGYYEQYF.

This rearrangement joins TRBV28 to TRBJ1-2, with D maybe TRBD1 (5 bases). CDR1 MDHEN and CDR2 SYDVKM come from the germline V gene. V lost 5 bases to trimming and J lost 4 bases, with 11 bases between them. CDR3 size: 13 residues. The CDR3 DNA reads as TGTGCCAGCAGTCCAGGGAAGGCCTATGGCTACACCTTC. Its protein is CASSPGKAYGYTF.

This clonotype was detected a few times. The gene calls are TRBV24-1 and TRBJ2-1, with TRBD1 matching 7 bases. CDR3 size: 14 residues. J lost 9 bases, V lost 10 bases, and 14 bases had no gene match. Looked up from germline, CDR1 is KGHDR and CDR2 is SFDVKD. In DNA, the CDR3 is TGTGCCACGAGAGCCACAGGGGTGGTAGGTGAGCAGTTCTTC. This translates into CATRATGVVGEQFF.

The chain couples TRBV15 to TRBJ2-7; 10 nucleotides align to TRBD1. Unmatched junction bases numbered 8, after V lost 8 bases and J lost 1 base. The germline gives CDR1 LNHNV, CDR2 YYDKDF (reference sequence). The length of the CDR3 is 15 residues. This CDR3 reads CATGERDRGSYEQYF. CDR3 DNA: TGTGCCACCGGGGAGAGGGACAGGGGATCCTACGAGCAGTACTTC.

This clonotype occurred a few times. The chain recombines TRBV20-1 with TRBJ1-5; D remains unclear. Per germline, CDR1 DFQATT and CDR2 SNEGSKA (reference sequence). Trimming cost V 0 bases and J 6 bases, with 12 bases left between them. The CDR3 is 14 amino acids. The CDR3 protein is CSARDREGFQPQHF. The CDR3 DNA sequence: TGCAGTGCTAGAGATCGTGAAGGGTTTCAGCCCCAGCATTTT.

The gene calls are TRBV21-1 and TRBJ1-2; TRBD1 is taken as the D call from the table, unchecked against the DNA. TRBV21-1 represents a pseudogene. The CDR3 totals 13 residues. CDR3 loop: CASIQGPLFCYTF. For the CDR3, the DNA is TGTGCCAGTATACAGGGTCCGTTATTTTGCTACACCTTC.